The 12 T cell receptor beta chains in this list originate from one sample, sequenced in a study of blood T cell repertoires in COVID-19. The table came from immunoSEQ multiplex PCR; TCRdb's copy has only in-frame clones and leaves some out. The profile shows 200,000 or so clones, about 80% of them singletons. The sequencing sample was made of peripheral blood. Receptor source: a human donor with acute or convalescent COVID-19. The donor label of this sample is uncertain.

The chain joins TRBV11-3 to TRBJ2-1, with 11 bases matching TRBD2. V trimming: 5 bases; J trimming: 5 bases; junction bases outside the gene matches: 5. The germline gives CDR1 SGHNT, CDR2 YENEEA. This CDR3 comprises 15 residues. The CDR3 DNA reads TGTGCCAGCAGCCGCGGGACTAGCGGAAACAATGAGCAGTTCTTC. Amino acid sequence: CASSRGTSGNNEQFF.

This clone was seen a few times. The chain is built from TRBV9 and TRBJ1-2; unclear D gene. V lost 4 bases to trimming and J lost 4 bases, with 8 bases between them. This CDR3 region has 12 residues. Per the germline V gene, CDR1 is SGDLS and CDR2 is YYNGEE. CDR3 nucleotides: TGTGCCAGCAGCCCCCGGGGCTATGGCTACACCTTC. The encoded protein is CASSPRGYGYTF.

The CDR3 region has the DNA TGTGCCAGCAGTTACCCACCCGCCGCGGGGTACGAGACCCAGTACTTC. Its protein product is CASSYPPAAGYETQYF. This sequence joins TRBV6-6 and TRBJ2-5, with D possibly being TRBD2 (6 bases). CDR3 length: 16 residues. The germline V gene has CDR1 MNHNY and CDR2 SVGAGI (reference sequence). Deletions cut 2 bases from V and 5 bases from J, with 18 bases between.

The chain combines TRBV27 with TRBJ1-1; TRBD1 matches at 8 bases. This CDR3 region has 14 residues. The V and J ends lost 5 bases and 9 bases, in that order; junction bases with no gene match: 11. The germline V gene encodes CDR1 MNHEY and CDR2 SMNVEV (reference sequence). CDR3 protein: CASSQLGQEGKAFF. The DNA for the CDR3 is TGTGCCAGCAGTCAATTGGGACAGGAGGGCAAAGCTTTCTTT.

The chain recombines TRBV3-1 (or the pseudogene TRBV3-2) with TRBJ2-1; no firm D call. Trimming removed 0 bases at V and 8 bases at J, with 8 bases between. CDR1 and CDR2 from the germline V gene are LGHDT and YNNKEL (reference sequence). The CDR3 is made up of 13 amino acids. The CDR3 DNA follows: TGTGCCAGCAGCCAAGATCTAGTCGATGAGCAGTTCTTC. Protein product: CASSQDLVDEQFF.

The J gene is TRBJ2-1, the V gene TRBV18; TRBD2 matches 14 bases. The CDR3 has 14 residues. Germline V CDR1 and CDR2: KGHSH, LQKENI. The junction had 6 bases not matched to a gene; V was cut back by 8 bases and J by 9 bases. The CDR3 sequence: CASIRLAGGPEQFF. For the CDR3, the DNA is TGTGCCAGCATTAGACTAGCGGGAGGGCCTGAGCAGTTCTTC. Full variable domain (outside the CDR3, taken from reference TRBV18 and TRBJ2-1): NAGVMQNPRHLVRRRGQEARLRCSPMKGHSHVYWYRQLPEEGLKFMVYLQKENIIDESGMPKERFSAEFPKEGPSILRIQQVVRGDSAAYFCASIRLAGGPEQFFGPGTRLTVL.

The gene calls are TRBV18 and TRBJ2-1, with TRBD2 identical over 10 bases. Per germline, CDR1 KGHSH and CDR2 LQKENI. There are 16 residues in the CDR3. Trimming took 2 bases from V and 7 from J; bases not matched to a gene: 8. The CDR3 DNA follows: TGTGCCAGCTCACCAACGAGAGCGGGAGGGGGAAATGAGCAGTTCTTC. Its protein product is CASSPTRAGGGNEQFF. The full variable domain, with the rest looked up from reference TRBV18 and TRBJ2-1, is NAGVMQNPRHLVRRRGQEARLRCSPMKGHSHVYWYRQLPEEGLKFMVYLQKENIIDESGMPKERFSAEFPKEGPSILRIQQVVRGDSAAYFCASSPTRAGGGNEQFFGPGTRLTVL.

This clone was detected only a few times. The J gene is TRBJ1-5, the V gene TRBV28; 8 nucleotides line up with TRBD1. Germline CDR1 MDHEN, CDR2 SYDVKM. V was clipped by 3 bases and J by 0 bases; unmatched bases: 7. This CDR3 has 17 residues. CDR3: CASSLPGTGYSNQPQHF. CDR3 DNA: TGTGCCAGCAGTTTGCCAGGGACAGGCTATAGCAATCAGCCCCAGCATTTT.

The V gene is TRBV19, the J gene TRBJ1-5; 7 positions agree with TRBD1. Germline CDR1 and CDR2: LNHDA and SQIVND (reference sequence). V lost 4 bases and J lost 5; bases outside the gene matches: 8. The CDR3 length is 15 residues. CDR3 sequence: CASSTTGTNDQPQHF. In DNA form, the CDR3 reads TGTGCCAGTAGTACGACAGGGACGAATGATCAGCCCCAGCATTTT.

The chain is built from TRBV7-9 and TRBJ1-1; TRBD1 aligns across 8 bases. The CDR3 covers 17 residues. Germline CDR1 reads SEHNR; CDR2 reads FQNEAQ (reference sequence). The trim removed 5 bases at V and 0 bases at J, leaving 11 bases unmatched. CDR3 sequence reads: CASSPRQGFSMNTEAFF. The CDR3 region has the DNA TGTGCCAGCAGCCCCAGACAGGGGTTTTCGATGAACACTGAAGCTTTCTTT.

This chain connects TRBV9 to TRBJ2-2, with TRBD1 as a possible D gene (5 bases). Germline-derived CDR1 and CDR2 are SGDLS and YYNGEE. This CDR3 is 16 amino acids long. Deletions cut 4 bases from V and 3 bases from J, with 16 bases between. The CDR3 here is CASSPLGQFYTGELFF. DNA for the CDR3: TGTGCCAGCAGCCCGTTGGGGCAGTTTTACACCGGGGAGCTGTTTTTT. Combining the CDR3 with reference TRBV9 and TRBJ2-2 gives the whole variable domain DSGVTQTPKHLITATGQRVTLRCSPRSGDLSVYWYQQSLDQGLQFLIQYYNGEERAKGNILERFSAQQFPDLHSELNLSSLELGDSALYFCASSPLGQFYTGELFFGEGSRLTVL.

The V call is TRBV3-1 (or the pseudogene TRBV3-2), the J call TRBJ2-2; D remains unclear. Trimming shortened V by 2 bases and J by 2 bases, and 6 bases separated the two germline ends. This CDR3 spans 14 amino acids. CDR1 is LGHDT and CDR2 is YNNKEL in the germline V gene (reference sequence). The CDR3 bases are TGTGCCAGCAGCCAACAGGAAAACACCGGGGAGCTGTTTTTT. As protein: CASSQQENTGELFF.